Here is one T cell receptor (beta chain) with its context. Its target is unknown. These data originate in a study of lymphopenia after photon versus proton radiotherapy. Study-level findings and limits: Photon-treated patients lost naive T cells and TCR diversity; proton-treated stayed stable.

The repertoire was sequenced with immunoSEQ multiplex PCR; TCRdb's copy has only in-frame clones and lacks some. This sample yields roughly 61,000 clones, of which roughly 87% are seen a single time; roughly 13% belongs to the top ten. CDR1 is SGHDT, CDR2 YYEEEE, per germline. Losses at the gene ends were 4 bases for V and 1 base for J; bases not matched to a gene: 5. This CDR3 spans 15 amino acids. The V call is TRBV5-6, the J call TRBJ2-3, with 8 bases that match TRBD1. Sequenced material: peripheral blood, taken from a patient treated with proton-based radiotherapy. The TCR was taken from a man older than 75 with esophageal cancer. For the CDR3, the DNA is TGTGCCAGCAGCCCACTGGGACAGGGCACAGATACGCAGTATTTT. Amino acids: CASSPLGQGTDTQYF.